This record covers a single TCR beta chain. The data were taken from a study of CD8+ T cells in alopecia areata. This CDR3 region has 13 residues. CDR1 is GTSNPN and CDR2 is SVGIG in the germline V gene (reference sequence). V lost 3 bases and J lost 8, with 16 bases in between. Stated treatment: oral pan-JAK inhibitor, 5-10 mg twice daily. Once RNA had been extracted, it was reverse transcribed into cDNA to act as the sequencing template. TCRdb keeps only in-frame clones here, not all; method: immunoSEQ multiplex PCR. Among around 170,000 clones, 45% to 60% were seen once, and the ten largest hold about 9.4%.

The source of this sequence is a human donor with alopecia areata. Sequenced here: CD8+ T cells sorted from blood, sampled at week 52, from a patient treated with tofacitinib. The chain is built from TRBV30 and TRBJ1-2; weak D call: TRBD1 (5 bases). CDR3 DNA sequence: TGTGCCTGGAGCCCACCGCCCTGGGGCGGCTACACCTTC. Translated: CAWSPPPWGGYTF. Based on the CDR3 plus reference TRBV30 and TRBJ1-2, the full variable domain is SQTIHQWPATLVQPVGSPLSLECTVEGTSNPNLYWYRQAAGRGLQLLFYSVGIGQISSEVPQNLSASRPQDRQFILSSKKLLLSDSGFYLCAWSPPPWGGYTFGSGTRLTVV.